This TCR beta chain originates from a study of cytomegalovirus exposure and HLA in healthy donors. Whole-study findings and limits: Trimming of TCR beta V- and J-genes showed a link, identified in a later analysis, to a missense DCLRE1C variant. Later work showed greater clonal expansion in HLA-associated TCR beta chains than in equally common others. Judged likely to be a sequencing artifact was a cluster of highly shared sequence variants.

The V end lost 6 bases, the J end lost 0 bases, and 15 bases lay between the germline ends. CDR1 and CDR2 from the germline V gene are KGHSH and LQKENI. The CDR3 has 16 residues. As to this clone: Its target is not known.

PCR employed 60 Vbeta and 13 Jbeta primers. Assay used: immunoSEQ multiplex PCR; TCRdb lists only in-frame clones, some missing. This table holds some 150,000 clones, roughly 85% found once. This receptor was obtained from a man in his forties in good health and CMV-seronegative. The V and J genes are TRBV18 and TRBJ1-3, with a possible D match to TRBD1 (6 bases). The sample consisted of PBMCs. The CDR3 is CASSGTQGYSGNTIYF. DNA for the CDR3: TGTGCCAGCTCCGGCACCCAGGGGTACTCTGGAAACACCATATATTTT.